This TCR beta chain was recovered during a study of shared clonotypes between healthy human individuals. Clones were read by immunoSEQ multiplex PCR, and TCRdb kept only the in-frame ones, dropping some. The sample lists millions of clones; over 85% were seen once. The receptor's source is a young man in good health. Sequenced material: naive CD4+ T cells sorted from blood. Described subset: CD45RA+ positively selected.

Here the CDR3 DNA reads TGCAGCGTTTCACTTGACAGGGGGCAATCCTACGAGCAGTACTTC. Translation: CSVSLDRGQSYEQYF. This chain joins TRBV29-1 and TRBJ2-7; 10 bases map to TRBD1. The CDR3 has 15 amino acids. V lost 5 bases and J lost 1; bases outside the gene matches: 8. Germline V gene lookup returns CDR1 SQVTM and CDR2 ANQGSEA.